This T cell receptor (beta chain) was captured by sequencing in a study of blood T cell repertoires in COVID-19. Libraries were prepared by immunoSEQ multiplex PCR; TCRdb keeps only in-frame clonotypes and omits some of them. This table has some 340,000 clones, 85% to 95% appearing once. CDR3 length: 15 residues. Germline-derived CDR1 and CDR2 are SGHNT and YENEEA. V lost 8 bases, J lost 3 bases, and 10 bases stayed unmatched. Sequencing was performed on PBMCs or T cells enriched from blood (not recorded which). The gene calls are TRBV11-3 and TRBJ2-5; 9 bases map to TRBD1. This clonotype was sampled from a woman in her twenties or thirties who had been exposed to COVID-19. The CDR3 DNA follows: TGTGCCAGCTCATACTCCGGGACAGGGAAAGAGACCCAGTACTTC. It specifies CASSYSGTGKETQYF.